This T cell receptor (beta chain) was captured by sequencing in a study of PD-1 blockade in classical Hodgkin lymphoma. Notes on the study in general: Those patients who began receiving nivolumab less than 1 year after ASCT had lower diversity, and they were excluded. For complete responders, baseline diversity was comparable to that of newly diagnosed patients. TCR diversity at baseline was reported to be reduced in newly diagnosed patients relative to healthy donors.

The sample's time point: cycle 4 day 1 (C4D1), after less than seven weeks of nivolumab. Following autologous stem cell transplantation, relapse occurred in every patient, and exposure to brentuximab vedotin varied. Complete response, partial response or progressive disease constituted the best response categories observed. The CDR3 extends over 14 amino acids. In germline, CDR1 is MNHEY, CDR2 SVGAGI. J lost 9 bases, V lost 6 bases, and 13 bases had no gene match. Note on this clone: Its antigen is unknown.

Some clones are missing from TCRdb's copy, which holds only in-frame ones; the method was immunoSEQ multiplex PCR. The sample yields about 93,000 clones, approximately 78% seen once. The origin of this receptor is a human donor with classical Hodgkin lymphoma. V gene TRBV6-5 combines with J gene TRBJ2-7, with 8 bases that match TRBD1. The sequencing here drew on peripheral blood mononuclear cells (PBMCs), taken before the fourth cycle of nivolumab. The DNA of the CDR3 is TGTGCCAGCAGGACAGGGGACGGTTTTAACGGGCAGTACTTC. It codes for CASRTGDGFNGQYF.